The present T cell receptor beta chain was sequenced within a study of blood T cell repertoires in COVID-19. Across the study: Spain, Italy and the United States supplied samples that represented acute and convalescent COVID-19.

The germline CDR1 and CDR2 sequences are LGHDT and YNNKEL (reference sequence). V dropped 0 bases and J dropped 5 bases, with 4 bases sitting between them. The CDR3 length is 12 residues. Sequencing used immunoSEQ multiplex PCR; TCRdb keeps in-frame clones, though not all of them. The sample has approximately 200,000 clones, 89% seen once. A note on this clone: Other DNA sequences in the sample encode the same CDR3.

The clonotype comes from a woman aged 40 to 55 with acute COVID-19. What was sequenced was PBMCs or T cells enriched from blood (not recorded which). The chain carries TRBV3-1 (or the pseudogene TRBV3-2) and TRBJ2-5, with D hard to call. The DNA of the CDR3 is TGTGCCAGCAGCCAAGACTTGGAGACCCAGTACTTC. It specifies CASSQDLETQYF.